This TCR beta chain was observed in a study of blood T cells in healthy people across ages. A sample-barcoded 5' primer and a J-beta primer mix were used in a second PCR of roughly 7 to 12 cycles. No fewer than 2.5 million CDR3-containing paired-end reads came from each sample. TCRdb re-called the 5' RACE reads with MiXCR, one entry per CDR3 protein. Of some 1.4 million distinct CDR3 sequences listed, 42% are singletons. Germline V gives CDR1 MGHRA, CDR2 YSYEKL. V lost 2 bases, J lost 4 bases, and 5 bases stayed unmatched. The CDR3 spans 15 residues. The TCR originated in a woman aged 18-29 years in good health. The chain is built from TRBV4-1 and TRBJ2-3; 8 positions agree with TRBD2. Material for sequencing was blood. The CDR3 loop is CASSQNGRAADTQYF. As DNA, the CDR3 is TGCGCCAGCAGCCAAAACGGGAGGGCGGCAGATACGCAGTATTTT.